One sample yielded the 15 T cell receptor beta chains listed below, sequenced in a study of CD8 T cells in ankylosing spondylitis. Each CDR3 protein gets one entry after TCRdb re-called the 5' RACE reads with MiXCR. The table includes about 150,000 distinct CDR3 sequences, around a third detected once. The sequencing input was synovial fluid, either unsorted or a sorted T cell fraction (not recorded which). The receptors originated from a male donor with ankylosing spondylitis.

This clonotype was detected a few times. The chain uses TRBV29-1 and TRBJ1-1; D gene unclear. Trimming left V 7 bases short and J 4 bases short, with 16 bases between. The CDR3 contains 13 residues. Germline V gene sequence: CDR1 SQVTM, CDR2 ANQGSEA. The CDR3 DNA is TGCAGCGCCGCAAGGCCTCCCGGCACTGAAGCTTTCTTT. Translated: CSAARPPGTEAFF.

This clonotype was recorded many times. The CDR3 coding sequence is TGCAGTGCTCCTGGACCTACACAGGGCTCCTACAATGAGCAGTTCTTC. Translated, it gives CSAPGPTQGSYNEQFF. The chain is built from TRBV20-1 and TRBJ2-1; D is possibly TRBD1 (6 bases). Germline V lookup: CDR1 DFQATT, CDR2 SNEGSKA (reference sequence). V was shortened by 5 bases and J by 0 bases, with 17 bases between the two germline ends. This CDR3 is 16 amino acids long.

In its sample, this clonotype was seen a few times. This chain joins TRBV3-1 and TRBJ2-5; no firm D call. The CDR3 sequence is 15 residues long. Germline values: CDR1 LGHDT, CDR2 YNNKEL (reference sequence). V lost 1 base and J lost 3, with 12 bases in between. The CDR3 reads CASSQGFGPEETQYF. Here the CDR3 DNA reads TGTGCCAGCAGCCAAGGGTTCGGGCCAGAAGAGACCCAGTACTTC.

V usage is TRBV2 and J usage is TRBJ1-5, with 7 positions matching TRBD1. Germline assignment: CDR1 SNHLY and CDR2 FYNNEI. CDR3 length: 15 residues. V lost 4 bases and J lost 0; bases outside the gene matches: 3. The CDR3 region is CASSGQGHSNQPQHF. CDR3 DNA: TGTGCCAGCAGTGGACAGGGACATAGCAATCAGCCCCAGCATTTT.

This sequence joins TRBV11-3 and TRBJ2-3; D remains unclear. V lost 5 bases, J lost 2 bases, and 14 bases lay in between. Germline values: CDR1 SGHNT, CDR2 YENEEA. The CDR3 has 15 residues. The CDR3 region has the DNA TGTGCCAGCAGCCCACCGACGGCTCCCACAGATACGCAGTATTTT. Translation gives CASSPPTAPTDTQYF.

V is TRBV2 and J is TRBJ2-7; 9 nucleotides match TRBD1. Germline V gene data show CDR1 as SNHLY and CDR2 as FYNNEI. The CDR3 loop spans 14 amino acids. Losses at the gene ends were 8 bases for V and 3 bases for J; bases not matched to a gene: 8. The CDR3 sequence: CASRVADRGYEQYF. Here the CDR3 DNA reads TGTGCCAGCCGAGTGGCGGACAGGGGCTACGAGCAGTACTTC.

The chain carries TRBV7-2 and TRBJ2-1; TRBD2 matches 7 bases. After removal of 7 bases from V and 2 bases from J, the junction contained 8 bases not matched to a gene. The germline V gene has CDR1 SGHTA and CDR2 FQGNSA. This CDR3 spans 15 amino acids. This CDR3 reads CASTPSAGAYNEQFF. The CDR3 DNA reads as TGTGCCAGCACCCCCTCGGCGGGAGCCTACAATGAGCAGTTCTTC.

The J gene is TRBJ2-5, the V gene TRBV20-1; no definite D call. Germline loops: CDR1 DFQATT, CDR2 SNEGSKA (reference sequence). The V end lost 6 bases, the J end lost 0 bases, and 5 bases lay between the germline ends. This CDR3 is built from 11 residues. CDR3 in amino acids: CSATYQETQYF. The CDR3 nucleotides read TGCAGTGCCACTTACCAAGAGACCCAGTACTTC.

This chain joins TRBV4-1 and TRBJ1-2; D not resolved. The CDR3 extends over 16 amino acids. The germline V gene encodes CDR1 MGHRA and CDR2 YSYEKL. The germline V and J ends were trimmed by 4 bases and 8 bases, with 23 bases remaining between them. DNA for the CDR3: TGCGCCAGCAGCCCTACCCGGACGACGTACGAGGTGGGCTACACCTTC. As protein: CASSPTRTTYEVGYTF.

The chain links TRBV27 to TRBJ1-5; D is possibly TRBD1 (5 bases). V was clipped by 6 bases and J by 3 bases, with 12 bases between them. The germline V gene has CDR1 MNHEY and CDR2 SMNVEV (reference sequence). The CDR3 extends over 14 amino acids. The CDR3 protein is CASRVRQFNQPQHF. CDR3 nucleotides: TGTGCCAGCAGGGTACGACAGTTCAATCAGCCCCAGCATTTT.

This clonotype was observed once. This sequence joins TRBV3-1 and TRBJ1-1; D might be TRBD1 (5 bases). Germline V lookup: CDR1 LGHDT, CDR2 YNNKEL (reference sequence). The CDR3 loop spans 14 amino acids. V lost 4 bases, J lost 5 bases, and 14 bases lay in between. CDR3: CASSPSTGGTEAFF. The CDR3, as DNA: TGTGCCAGCAGCCCCTCAACCGGGGGGACTGAAGCTTTCTTT.

The chain combines TRBV7-9 with TRBJ1-5; 8 nucleotides line up with TRBD1. The CDR3 covers 17 residues. V shed 1 base and J 2 bases; nucleotides not matched to a gene: 7. From germline, CDR1 is SEHNR and CDR2 FQNEAQ (reference sequence). CDR3 loop: CASSLGQGHQGNQPQHF. CDR3 nucleotides: TGTGCCAGCAGCTTAGGACAGGGGCACCAGGGCAATCAGCCCCAGCATTTT.

This clonotype was seen only a few times. The chain recombines TRBV27 with TRBJ2-7; 9 bases are a match to TRBD2. Looked up from germline, CDR1 is MNHEY and CDR2 is SMNVEV (reference sequence). Germline trimming cut 8 bases from V and 2 bases from J; bases unmatched to any gene: 7. The CDR3 sequence is 14 residues long. In DNA form, the CDR3 reads TGTGCCAGCCACAAATTAGCGGGAGCCTACGAGCAGTACTTC. Protein product: CASHKLAGAYEQYF.

This chain links TRBV11-2 with TRBJ1-2; TRBD1 agrees at 11 bases. With V trimmed by 5 bases and J by 5 bases, 4 bases remained unmatched. CDR1 SGHAT and CDR2 FQNNGV come from the germline V gene. This CDR3 comprises 14 residues. The CDR3 DNA sequence: TGTGCCAGCAGCCCGGACAGGGGGCGATATGGCTACACCTTC. Translation gives CASSPDRGRYGYTF. The full variable domain, completed using reference TRBV11-2 and TRBJ1-2, is EAGVAQSPRYKIIEKRQSVAFWCNPISGHATLYWYQQILGQGPKLLIQFQNNGVVDDSQLPKDRFSAERLKGVDSTLKIQPAKLEDSAVYLCASSPDRGRYGYTFGSGTRLTVV.

This clonotype was seen just once. The chain couples TRBV19 to TRBJ1-1, with no clear D. Trimming took 4 bases from V and 2 from J, leaving 17 bases between them. This CDR3 comprises 16 residues. The germline V gene has CDR1 LNHDA and CDR2 SQIVND (reference sequence). In DNA, the CDR3 is TGTGCCAGTAGTAGGGCCGGCCTGGGAGACAACACTGAAGCTTTCTTT. It yields the protein CASSRAGLGDNTEAFF.